The 20 T cell receptor beta chains presented below share a single source sample, sequenced in a study of a mutant IDH1 vaccine in newly diagnosed glioma. Method: immunoSEQ multiplex PCR; TCRdb's copy keeps in-frame clones and lacks some. The sample consists of about 88,000 clones, roughly four fifths of them appearing once. Time point described: baseline, week 1 (first vaccination visit). The treatment here: pre-vaccination baseline after standard-of-care therapy. The specimen was PBMCs, collected from a glioma patient treated with radiotherapy, temozolomide or both. The receptor set was obtained from a man aged 35 to 55 with glioma. Some clones in this sample may be carry-over from other donors' samples.

The J gene is TRBJ2-7, the V gene TRBV4-1; 7 bases fit TRBD2. CDR1 is MGHRA and CDR2 is YSYEKL in the germline V gene. The CDR3 runs to 13 residues. Losses at the gene ends were 0 bases for V and 12 bases for J; bases not matched to a gene: 8. CDR3 coding DNA: TGCGCCAGCAGCCAAGATCTGACAGCGGGGCTGTACTTC. The encoded protein is CASSQDLTAGLYF.

The rearrangement joins TRBV27 to TRBJ2-7, with 7 bases aligning to TRBD1. The V segment lost 3 bases and the J segment 6 bases; nucleotides outside the gene matches: 5. The CDR3 sequence is 13 residues long. Per the germline V gene, CDR1 is MNHEY and CDR2 is SMNVEV (reference sequence). CDR3 amino acids: CASSFTRGSEQYF. The CDR3 DNA reads TGTGCCAGCAGTTTCACCAGGGGGTCCGAGCAGTACTTC.

The CDR3: CASSQGRDRIWMSYYTF. For the CDR3, the DNA is TGCGCCAGCAGCCAAGGCCGGGACAGGATATGGATGAGTTATTACACCTTC. The chain employs TRBV4-1 and TRBJ1-2; 8 bases agree with TRBD1. V trimming: 1 base; J trimming: 11 bases; junction bases outside the gene matches: 18. Germline loops: CDR1 MGHRA, CDR2 YSYEKL. This CDR3 comprises 17 residues.

This chain links TRBV27 with TRBJ2-7; D uncertain. Germline V CDR1 and CDR2: MNHEY, SMNVEV (reference sequence). The germline V and J ends were trimmed by 2 bases and 0 bases, with 11 bases remaining between them. The CDR3 has 15 amino acids. Here the CDR3 reads CASSLRWASSYEQYF. CDR3 DNA sequence: TGTGCCAGCAGTTTACGGTGGGCTAGCTCCTACGAGCAGTACTTC.

This chain connects TRBV4-1 to TRBJ1-3, with 7 bases fitting TRBD1. After removal of 4 bases from V and 2 bases from J, the junction contained 8 bases not matched to a gene. Germline CDR1 and CDR2: MGHRA and YSYEKL. CDR3 length: 16 residues. CDR3 in amino acids: CASSRSDRDPGNTIYF. CDR3 DNA: TGCGCCAGCAGCCGATCAGACAGGGACCCTGGAAACACCATATATTTT.

CDR3 bases: TGCAGCGTTGGTGGGACAGACTACGAGCAGTACTTC. Amino acid sequence: CSVGGTDYEQYF. The chain is built from TRBV29-1 and TRBJ2-7; TRBD1 matches 7 bases. This CDR3 is 12 amino acids long. Looked up from germline, CDR1 is SQVTM and CDR2 is ANQGSEA. The J segment lost 3 bases and the V segment lost 4 bases, leaving 3 bases of the junction unmatched.

The CDR3 region has the DNA TGTGCCAGCAGCCCAGGGACAGTTGAAGCTTTCTTT. Translation gives CASSPGTVEAFF. The chain has TRBV7-9 and TRBJ1-1; 7 bases line up with TRBD1. The CDR3 extends over 12 amino acids. Germline trimming cut 5 bases from V and 7 bases from J; bases unmatched to any gene: 4. From germline, CDR1 is SEHNR and CDR2 FQNEAQ (reference sequence).

This clone has only one observation. The rearrangement uses TRBV7-9 and TRBJ1-1, with D possibly TRBD1 on 6 matching bases. CDR3 length equals 15 residues. Trimming removed 2 bases from V and 4 bases from J, with 14 bases in between. Germline CDR1 and CDR2: SEHNR and FQNEAQ (reference sequence). The CDR3 bases are TGTGCCAGCAGCTTACTCCCGGGGGCGGGCACTGAAGCTTTCTTT. Protein product: CASSLLPGAGTEAFF.

The chain employs TRBV4-1 and TRBJ2-2, with 7 bases identical to TRBD1. J lost 6 bases, V lost 5 bases, and 3 bases had no gene match. Germline V gene data show CDR1 as MGHRA and CDR2 as YSYEKL. There are 13 residues in the CDR3. The CDR3 nucleotides are TGCGCCAGCAGCGAGACAGGGTCCGGGGAGCTGTTTTTT. Translated, it gives CASSETGSGELFF.

The V call is TRBV4-1, the J call TRBJ1-3; no firm D call. The germline gives CDR1 MGHRA, CDR2 YSYEKL. The ends were cut back, 4 bases at V and 4 bases at J, with 5 bases in the middle. The length of the CDR3 is 12 residues. The CDR3 region is CASSRPGNTIYF. As DNA, the CDR3 is TGCGCCAGCAGCCGACCCGGAAACACCATATATTTT.

V gene TRBV6-5 combines with J gene TRBJ1-2, with D possibly TRBD1 on 5 matching bases. V was trimmed by 0 bases and J by 7 bases, leaving 18 bases between them. The CDR3 totals 16 residues. CDR1 and CDR2 (germline): MNHEY, SVGAGI. The CDR3 reads CASSYSGHGSWGGYTF. The DNA of the CDR3 is TGTGCCAGCAGTTACTCCGGACACGGCTCGTGGGGTGGCTACACCTTC.

The V call is TRBV6-4, the J call TRBJ1-1; TRBD1 is a possible D gene (6 bases). The CDR3 runs to 13 residues. Trimming shortened V by 2 bases and J by 10 bases, and 14 bases separated the two germline ends. Per the germline V gene, CDR1 is MRHNA and CDR2 is SNTAGT. The CDR3 protein is CASSDGGGLRAFF. In DNA, the CDR3 is TGTGCCAGCAGTGACGGGGGGGGCCTCCGAGCTTTCTTT.

The CDR3 DNA sequence: TGTGCCAGCGGGGGACTAGCGAGCGATACGCAGTATTTT. Translating it yields CASGGLASDTQYF. J is TRBJ2-3 and V is TRBV9; TRBD2 matches 10 bases. Germline CDR1 reads SGDLS; CDR2 reads YYNGEE. The length of the CDR3 is 13 residues. V lost 7 bases and J lost 6; bases outside the gene matches: 5.

The V call is TRBV5-4, the J call TRBJ1-4; possible D gene TRBD1, 6 bases. V was clipped by 3 bases and J by 0 bases, with 6 bases between them. In germline, CDR1 is SGHNT, CDR2 YYREEE (reference sequence). The CDR3 length is 14 residues. CDR3 coding DNA: TGTGCCAGCAGCTGGGACACAACTAATGAAAAACTGTTTTTT. Protein product: CASSWDTTNEKLFF. Together with reference TRBV5-4 and TRBJ1-4, the CDR3 gives the full variable domain: ETGVTQSPTHLIKTRGQQVTLRCSSQSGHNTVSWYQQALGQGPQFIFQYYREEENGRGNFPPRFSGLQFPNYSSELNVNALELDDSALYLCASSWDTTNEKLFFGSGTQLSVL.

This rearrangement joins TRBV7-5 to TRBJ1-2; the DNA was not used to check the table's D call, TRBD1. TRBV7-5 corresponds to a pseudogene. The CDR3 runs to 16 residues. CDR3 loop: CVRSLAGARGTYGYTF. In nucleotides, the CDR3 is TGTGTCAGAAGCTTAGCGGGTGCTAGGGGTACCTATGGCTACACCTTC.

The CDR3 protein is CASSPMGTGTSYRGELFF. The CDR3 region has the DNA TGTGCCAGCAGCCCCATGGGGACAGGGACGAGTTACAGGGGGGAGCTGTTTTTT. The chain has TRBV5-4 and TRBJ2-2; TRBD1 matches 9 bases. The length of the CDR3 is 18 residues. Germline CDR1 reads SGHNT; CDR2 reads YYREEE (reference sequence). With 4 bases clipped from V and 8 bases from J, the junction kept 18 bases outside the gene matches.

CDR3 DNA: TGCGCCAGCAGCTTGGATGGGGCGTACAATGAGCAGTTCTTC. Protein: CASSLDGAYNEQFF. This sequence joins TRBV5-1 and TRBJ2-1, with D possibly TRBD1 on 5 matching bases. Germline V gene sequence: CDR1 SGHRS, CDR2 YFSETQ. The V end lost 0 bases, the J end lost 4 bases, and 8 bases lay between the germline ends. CDR3 size: 14 residues. Using reference TRBV5-1 and TRBJ2-1 for the parts outside the CDR3, the full variable domain is KAGVTQTPRYLIKTRGQQVTLSCSPISGHRSVSWYQQTPGQGLQFLFEYFSETQRNKGNFPGRFSGRQFSNSRSEMNVSTLELGDSALYLCASSLDGAYNEQFFGPGTRLTVL.

CDR3 protein: CATSGLKNIQYF. DNA for the CDR3: TGTGCCACCTCCGGACTGAAAAACATTCAGTACTTC. The chain is built from TRBV2 and TRBJ2-4, with D possibly being TRBD2 (5 bases). CDR1 and CDR2 (germline): SNHLY, FYNNEI. Trimming pared 10 bases from V and 4 bases from J, leaving 11 bases between. The CDR3 covers 12 residues.

The rearrangement links TRBV2 to TRBJ2-2; tentative D call: TRBD1 (5 bases). The CDR3 consists of 14 residues. Germline CDR1 reads SNHLY; CDR2 reads FYNNEI. V was pared by 8 bases and J by 0 bases, with 10 bases between. DNA for the CDR3: TGTGCCAGCGAAAAGGGGACGAACACCGGGGAGCTGTTTTTT. Translating it yields CASEKGTNTGELFF.

The rearrangement links TRBV5-1 to TRBJ1-1, with D unresolved. Between the trimmed V and J ends, which lost 3 bases and 6 bases, there was a span of 12 bases. There are 13 residues in the CDR3. Germline V gives CDR1 SGHRS, CDR2 YFSETQ. In DNA, the CDR3 is TGCGCCAGCAGCTCCATGGGTTCGCCTGAAGCTTTCTTT. This codes for CASSSMGSPEAFF.